One sample yielded the 26 T cell receptor beta chains listed below, sequenced in a study of CD8 T cells in ankylosing spondylitis (dated by TCRdb to the late 2010s). Their antigen targets remain unknown. Libraries were built with 5' RACE. TCRdb records Illumina HiSeq 2500 as the sequencer. Starting from the raw public reads, TCRdb applied fastp trimming at Q25, assembled clones with MiXCR and retained in-frame beta chains. For every CDR3 protein sequence, its rows merge into one entry that carries the most common genes and DNA. The sample table holds tens of thousands of distinct CDR3 sequences, of which approximately 8.9% were seen once. In total, the top ten clones hold 30% of the sample. Results and caveats for the whole study, not just this receptor: A TCR beta motif of about 8 highly homologous amino acid variants appeared characteristic of blood from ankylosing spondylitis patients.

The sample taken for sequencing was blood, either unsorted or a sorted T cell fraction (not recorded which). Receptors originate from a male donor with ankylosing spondylitis.

This clonotype occurred a few times. The rearrangement joins TRBV7-9 to TRBJ1-1; D unclear. This CDR3 spans 13 amino acids. The V gene lost 4 bases and the J gene lost 4 bases, with 10 bases spanning the gap. The germline gives CDR1 SEHNR, CDR2 FQNEAQ (reference sequence). CDR3 sequence (DNA): TGTGCCAGCAGCTCCAAGTACGCCACTGAAGCTTTCTTT. Its translation: CASSSKYATEAFF.

Turning to this clonotype: It may be a read error: a sequence one base away is much more abundant. The V and J genes are TRBV2 and TRBJ1-2; D possibly corresponds to TRBD1 (5 bases). Deletions cut 4 bases from V and 4 bases from J, with 19 bases between. The germline V gene encodes CDR1 SNHLY and CDR2 FYNNEI. This CDR3 contains 16 residues. The CDR3 is CASSVSRDGRIYGYTF. The CDR3 bases are TGTGCCAGCAGTGTATCTAGGGACGGCCGAATCTATGGCTACACCTTC.

V usage is TRBV11-2 and J usage is TRBJ2-1; D is ambiguous. The ends were cut back, 4 bases at V and 3 bases at J, with 13 bases in the middle. The CDR3 extends over 15 amino acids. The V gene's germline CDR1 is SGHAT and CDR2 FQNNGV. CDR3 bases: TGTGCCAGCAGCTCCTACTATGGCCTCTACAATGAGCAGTTCTTC. It translates to CASSSYYGLYNEQFF.

This clonotype came up a few times. The chain recombines TRBV29-1 with TRBJ1-1; the D gene is possibly TRBD1 (5 bases). The CDR3 extends over 14 amino acids. CDR1 SQVTM and CDR2 ANQGSEA come from the germline V gene. Trimming removed 2 bases from V and 1 base from J, with 11 bases in between. In DNA, the CDR3 is TGCAGCGTTGAATCGACAGCTCCGAACACTGAAGCTTTCTTT. This gives the protein CSVESTAPNTEAFF.

The chain links TRBV5-1 to TRBJ2-1, with TRBD2 matching 13 bases. The V gene end was trimmed by 4 bases and the J gene end by 6 bases; junction bases not matched to a gene: 4. Germline CDR1 and CDR2: SGHRS and YFSETQ. The CDR3 loop spans 15 amino acids. The CDR3 sequence is CASSGLAGALNEQFF. The CDR3 coding sequence is TGCGCCAGCAGCGGACTAGCGGGAGCTCTCAATGAGCAGTTCTTC.

The chain has TRBV20-1 and TRBJ1-2; 7 bases align to TRBD1. The J segment lost 6 bases and the V segment lost 6 bases, leaving 10 bases of the junction unmatched. Germline V gene data show CDR1 as DFQATT and CDR2 as SNEGSKA (reference sequence). The length of the CDR3 is 13 residues. The DNA of the CDR3 is TGCAGTGCCCCCCGCAGGGGGGCTCATGGCTACACCTTC. Its translation: CSAPRRGAHGYTF.

This clonotype was observed a handful of times. The rearrangement uses TRBV7-2 and TRBJ2-3; 10 bases line up with TRBD2. This CDR3 comprises 16 residues. Germline V lookup: CDR1 SGHTA, CDR2 FQGNSA. With V trimmed by 0 bases and J by 3 bases, 3 bases remained unmatched. This CDR3 is CASSLAPSGRTDTQYF. For the CDR3, the DNA is TGTGCCAGCAGCTTAGCCCCTAGCGGGAGAACAGATACGCAGTATTTT. Looking up the rest from reference TRBV7-2 and TRBJ2-3 gives the full variable domain: GAGVSQSPSNKVTEKGKDVELRCDPISGHTALYWYRQSLGQGLEFLIYFQGNSAPDKSGLPSDRFSAERTGGSVSTLTIQRTQQEDSAVYLCASSLAPSGRTDTQYFGPGTRLTVL.

J is TRBJ1-1 and V is TRBV6-2 or TRBV6-3; TRBD1 agrees at 8 bases. V dropped 0 bases and J dropped 0; count of bases not matched to a gene: 12. The CDR3 runs 19 residues. Germline V gives CDR1 MNHEY, CDR2 SVGEGT. DNA of the CDR3: TGTGCCAGCAGTTACTCGCGCGGACAGGGACTATCAATGAACACTGAAGCTTTCTTT. This translates into CASSYSRGQGLSMNTEAFF.

The chain combines TRBV11-2 with TRBJ1-1, with 8 bases that match TRBD1. The CDR3 is 14 amino acids. Germline-derived CDR1 and CDR2 are SGHAT and FQNNGV. V was pared by 0 bases and J by 6 bases, with 3 bases of the junction left unmatched. For the CDR3, the DNA is TGTGCCAGCAGCTTAGACAGGGGGCAACCTGAAGCTTTCTTT. This codes for CASSLDRGQPEAFF.

This clonotype was observed many times. This chain connects TRBV14 to TRBJ2-5; D gene unclear. V lost 0 bases and J 3 bases, leaving 8 bases between the germline ends. This CDR3 has 14 residues. Germline loops: CDR1 SGHDN, CDR2 FVKESK. The CDR3 region has the DNA TGTGCCAGCAGCCAAGACTACTACGAAGAGACCCAGTACTTC. Amino acid sequence: CASSQDYYEETQYF.

This clonotype has only a few counts. For the CDR3, the DNA is TGTGCCAGCAGCCGTAGCCCGTCCGGGGAGCTGTTTTTT. Protein: CASSRSPSGELFF. The chain has TRBV7-8 and TRBJ2-2; D not resolved. CDR1 is SGHVS, CDR2 FQNEAQ, per germline. CDR3 length: 13 residues. Trimming pared 5 bases from V and 6 bases from J, leaving 10 bases between.

The chain carries TRBV5-4 and TRBJ1-1; D remains unclear. This CDR3 is built from 13 residues. Trimming stripped 3 bases from V and 0 bases from J, with 6 bases between. In germline, CDR1 is SGHNT, CDR2 YYREEE (reference sequence). The CDR3 region is CASSSRLNTEAFF. The CDR3 DNA reads TGTGCCAGCAGCTCCAGATTGAACACTGAAGCTTTCTTT.

The table lists this clonotype with many counts. The chain recombines TRBV10-3 with TRBJ2-7, with 7 bases matching TRBD1. The CDR3 is 14 amino acids. CDR1 ENHRY and CDR2 SYGVKD come from the germline V gene. The ends lost 6 bases at V and 1 base at J; junction bases unmatched: 6. CDR3 nucleotides: TGTGCCATCAGCCAAACAGGGGTATCCTACGAGCAGTACGTC. Its protein product is CAISQTGVSYEQYV.

This clonotype has at least ten counts. The rearrangement uses TRBV4-2 and TRBJ2-2; 11 bases line up with TRBD1. CDR3 length: 13 amino acids. Germline trimming cut 7 bases from V and 7 bases from J; bases unmatched to any gene: 2. Germline CDR1 and CDR2: LGHNA and YNFKEQ. The CDR3 DNA reads TGTGCCAGCACGGGGACAGGGGGCGGGGAGCTGTTTTTT. Its translation: CASTGTGGGELFF.

This clonotype came up many times. The V call is TRBV15, the J call TRBJ2-5, with 9 bases lining up with TRBD2. CDR1 is LNHNV and CDR2 is YYDKDF in the germline V gene (reference sequence). J was trimmed by 1 base and V by 11 bases; bases with no gene match: 5. The CDR3 spans 13 residues. DNA of the CDR3: TGTGCCTCTACAGCGGGAGGCCAAGAGACCCAGTACTTC. This translates into CASTAGGQETQYF.

The CDR3 DNA sequence: TGTGCCAGCAAAGAATTACAGGGGGGCACAGATACGCAGTATTTT. Translating it yields CASKELQGGTDTQYF. The rearrangement uses TRBV11-3 and TRBJ2-3, with 8 bases aligning to TRBD1. Unmatched junction bases numbered 7, after V lost 7 bases and J lost 1 base. Germline V gives CDR1 SGHNT, CDR2 YENEEA. There are 15 residues in the CDR3.

As DNA, the CDR3 is TGTGCCAGCAGCTCACCATTTGATACAGAGGGCTCCTCCTACGAGCAGTACTTC. This sequence encodes CASSSPFDTEGSSYEQYF. The chain joins TRBV11-2 to TRBJ2-7; a possible D gene is TRBD2 (5 bases). Germline lookup yields CDR1 SGHAT and CDR2 FQNNGV. This CDR3 has 18 amino acids. V lost 4 bases, J lost 0 bases, and 22 bases lay in between.

This clonotype was picked up many times. The CDR3 DNA sequence: TGCAGTGCTGTCCTTGACAGGGGCTACAATGAGCAGTTCTTC. Protein sequence: CSAVLDRGYNEQFF. The genes are TRBV20-1 and TRBJ2-1, with 8 bases that match TRBD1. CDR3 length: 14 residues. The V gene end was trimmed by 5 bases and the J gene end by 3 bases; junction bases not matched to a gene: 6. Germline-derived CDR1 and CDR2 are DFQATT and SNEGSKA (reference sequence).

Details on this clonotype: A junction boundary mismatches the germline segment, possibly from a read error. The chain combines TRBV20-1 with TRBJ2-4; TRBD2 matches 8 bases. CDR1 is DFQATT and CDR2 is SNEGSKA in the germline V gene (reference sequence). CDR3 length equals 16 residues. The CDR3 is CCARGKREWAKNIQYF. In DNA form, the CDR3 reads TGCTGTGCTAGAGGGAAGCGGGAGTGGGCCAAAAACATTCAGTACTTC.

The V gene is TRBV7-9, the J gene TRBJ2-7, with a weak D call TRBD2 (6 bases). The ends were cut back, 9 bases at V and 5 bases at J, with 8 bases in the middle. This CDR3 has 10 amino acids. The germline V gene has CDR1 SEHNR and CDR2 FQNEAQ (reference sequence). The CDR3 DNA reads TGTGCCAGTGGGGAGGACGAGCAGTACTTC. Amino acids: CASGEDEQYF.

With regard to this clonotype: Just one base apart from a much larger clone, this may be a read error. The CDR3 spells CASSFPRGQETQYF. DNA for the CDR3: TGTGCCAGCAGCTTTCCTCGGGGGCAAGAGACCCAGTACTTC. The rearrangement links TRBV7-8 to TRBJ2-5, with D possibly matching TRBD2 (6 bases). V lost 3 bases to trimming and J lost 2 bases, with 10 bases between them. Per germline, CDR1 SGHVS and CDR2 FQNEAQ. The CDR3 consists of 14 residues.

This clonotype was found a few times. The rearrangement uses TRBV6-5 and TRBJ1-5; D remains unclear. CDR3 length equals 14 residues. The V end lost 0 bases, the J end lost 7 bases, and 10 bases lay between the germline ends. CDR1 is MNHEY and CDR2 is SVGAGI in the germline V gene. In DNA form, the CDR3 reads TGTGCCAGCAGTTACTCTAGTGGCGGGCAGCCCCAGCATTTT. Translated: CASSYSSGGQPQHF.

This clonotype has more than one count but fewer than ten. The chain uses TRBV7-9 and TRBJ1-1, with 9 nucleotides matching TRBD1. J was trimmed by 6 bases and V by 4 bases; bases with no gene match: 0. CDR1 is SEHNR, CDR2 FQNEAQ, per germline (reference sequence). This CDR3 contains 12 residues. The CDR3 nucleotides are TGTGCCAGCAGCTGGACAGGGGCTGAAGCTTTCTTT. It codes for CASSWTGAEAFF.

The V call is TRBV20-1, the J call TRBJ2-3; 9 bases line up with TRBD2. The CDR3 covers 14 residues. The germline V gene has CDR1 DFQATT and CDR2 SNEGSKA (reference sequence). J gave up 9 bases and V 1 base, and 8 bases lay outside the gene matches. The chain's CDR3 is CSARGMGLAQTQYF. CDR3 in DNA: TGCAGTGCTAGAGGGATGGGACTAGCTCAGACGCAGTATTTT.

In this sample, this clonotype turned up a few times. V usage is TRBV12-3 or TRBV12-4 and J usage is TRBJ2-1; 14 nucleotides agree with TRBD2. The junction had 6 bases not matched to a gene; V was cut back by 6 bases and J by 8 bases. The CDR3 has 15 amino acids. CDR3 nucleotide sequence: TGTGCCAGCAGGACCGGGACTAGCGGGAGTCATGAGCAGTTCTTC. It yields the protein CASRTGTSGSHEQFF.

V and J are TRBV5-1 and TRBJ2-2, with D possibly matching TRBD1 (6 bases). The CDR3 has 15 amino acids. Trimming cost V 5 bases and J 6 bases, with 17 bases left between them. Looked up from germline, CDR1 is SGHRS and CDR2 is YFSETQ. The CDR3 nucleotides are TGCGCCAGCAGATACACAGGGCTAGACGCCGGGGAGCTGTTTTTT. Its translation: CASRYTGLDAGELFF.